This TCR beta chain was recovered during a study of blood T cell repertoires in COVID-19. Study background: Samples taken during acute and convalescent COVID-19 were collected in the United States, Italy and Spain. PBMCs, B-cell-depleted T cells, or T cells were the source of the cDNA or gDNA that made up the material.

Authors' methods: Amplifying reference gene primers gave estimates of nucleated cell counts. The table came from immunoSEQ multiplex PCR; TCRdb's copy has only in-frame clones and leaves some out. The DNA was the basis for D and trimming; V, J and clone size are from that table. The table has 110,000 to 150,000 clones, approximately 80% seen once; the top ten hold 4.5% to 6%. Germline CDR1 ENHRY, CDR2 SYGVKD. CDR3 length: 15 amino acids. Trimming cost V 2 bases and J 8 bases; bases outside gene matches: 9. This clone was observed a few times. This clonotype originated in a woman aged 45-59 years with acute or convalescent COVID-19. The chain uses TRBV10-3 and TRBJ1-1; the match to TRBD1 covers 9 bases. Sequenced: peripheral blood. The CDR3 DNA is TGTGCCATCAGTGAGATCGGACAGGGGCTGGGGGAAGCTTTCTTT. Protein product: CAISEIGQGLGEAFF.